This T cell receptor beta chain derives from a study of cytomegalovirus exposure and HLA in healthy donors. Overall study results and limits: Researchers reported in a later analysis that a missense DCLRE1C variant was tied to TCR beta V- and J-gene trimming. Fewer N-insertions than the roughly 700-donor mean were reportedly shown by an Asian-associated ancestry cluster in a later analysis.

Comment on this clone: Its antigen is currently unknown.

V was shortened by 0 bases and J by 2 bases, with 11 bases between the two germline ends. Germline V gene lookup returns CDR1 GTSNPN and CDR2 SVGIG (reference sequence). The CDR3 extends over 15 amino acids. With 60 Vbeta and 13 Jbeta primers, the PCR was carried out. TCRdb's copy holds only in-frame clones and misses some; the assay was immunoSEQ multiplex PCR. The table lists 95,000 to 150,000 clones, more than 55% of them singletons. Material for sequencing was PBMCs. The sequence was obtained from a man aged 18-30 years in good health and CMV-seronegative. This chain joins TRBV30 and TRBJ1-5; the D gene is possibly TRBD1 (6 bases). The CDR3 DNA sequence: TGTGCCTGGAGTGTGGGAGGGGGGGGCAATCAGCCCCAGCATTTT. Residues: CAWSVGGGGNQPQHF. The whole variable domain, filled in from reference TRBV30 and TRBJ1-5, reads SQTIHQWPATLVQPVGSPLSLECTVEGTSNPNLYWYRQAAGRGLQLLFYSVGIGQISSEVPQNLSASRPQDRQFILSSKKLLLSDSGFYLCAWSVGGGGNQPQHFGDGTRLSIL.